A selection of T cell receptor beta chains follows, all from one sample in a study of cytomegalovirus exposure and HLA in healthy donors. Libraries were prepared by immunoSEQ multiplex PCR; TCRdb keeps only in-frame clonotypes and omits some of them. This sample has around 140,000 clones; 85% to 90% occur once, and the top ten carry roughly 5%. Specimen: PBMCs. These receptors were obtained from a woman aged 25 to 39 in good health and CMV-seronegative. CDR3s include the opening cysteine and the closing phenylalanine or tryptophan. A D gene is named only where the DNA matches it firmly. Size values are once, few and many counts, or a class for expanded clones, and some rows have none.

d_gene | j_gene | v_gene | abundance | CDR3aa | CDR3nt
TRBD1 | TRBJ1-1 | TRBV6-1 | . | CASSVQGTLMNTEAFF | TGTGCCAGCAGTGTACAGGGGACCCTCATGAACACTGAAGCTTTCTTT
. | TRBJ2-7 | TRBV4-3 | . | CASSQDTRGVYEQYF | TGCGCCAGCAGCCAAGATACACGCGGAGTCTACGAGCAGTACTTC
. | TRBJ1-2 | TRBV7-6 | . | CASSRGEGYGYTF | TGTGCCAGCAGTCGCGGAGAGGGCTATGGCTACACCTTC
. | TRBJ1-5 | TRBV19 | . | CASSRTAYSNQPQHF | TGTGCCAGTAGTAGAACAGCTTATAGCAATCAGCCCCAGCATTTT
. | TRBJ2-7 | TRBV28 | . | CASSPTLRDRLSVGPYEQYF | TGTGCCAGCAGTCCGACCTTGAGAGACAGGCTGAGTGTCGGTCCCTACGAGCAGTACTTC
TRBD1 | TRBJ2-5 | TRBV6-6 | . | CASSYWTGGQETQYF | TGTGCCAGCAGTTACTGGACAGGGGGACAAGAGACCCAGTACTTC
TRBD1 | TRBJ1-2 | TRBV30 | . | CAWSVGRQGNGYTF | TGTGCCTGGAGTGTAGGCCGACAGGGGAATGGCTACACCTTC
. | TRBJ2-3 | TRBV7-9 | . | CASGDMTAGDVTDTQYF | TGTGCCAGCGGAGATATGACAGCAGGGGATGTCACAGATACGCAGTATTTT
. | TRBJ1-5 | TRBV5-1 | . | CASSLVGGPNQPQHF | TGCGCCAGCAGCTTGGTGGGGGGACCCAATCAGCCCCAGCATTTT
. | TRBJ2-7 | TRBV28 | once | CASSFNRRAYSYEQYF | TGTGCCAGCAGTTTCAATAGGAGGGCTTACTCCTACGAGCAGTACTTC
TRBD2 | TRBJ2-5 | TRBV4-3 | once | CASSPKGPAGGPETQYF | TGCGCCAGCAGCCCGAAGGGTCCAGCGGGGGGGCCAGAGACCCAGTACTTC
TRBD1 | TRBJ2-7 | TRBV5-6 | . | CASSMFRTGADEQYF | TGTGCCAGCAGCATGTTTCGGACAGGGGCGGACGAGCAGTACTTC
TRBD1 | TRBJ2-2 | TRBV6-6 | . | CASGTGGAGELFF | TGTGCCTCCGGGACAGGGGGAGCCGGGGAGCTGTTTTTT
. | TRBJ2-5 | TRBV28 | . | CASSLWQGGRETQYF | TGTGCCAGCAGTTTATGGCAGGGCGGTCGGGAGACCCAGTACTTC
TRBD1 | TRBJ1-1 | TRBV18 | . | CASSPQGAVNTEAFF | TGTGCCAGCTCACCCCAGGGGGCTGTGAACACTGAAGCTTTCTTT
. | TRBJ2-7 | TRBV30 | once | CASGYLYEQYF | TGTGCCTCGGGTTATTTGTACGAGCAGTACTTC
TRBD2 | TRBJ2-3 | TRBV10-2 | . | CASSEASGITDTQYF | TGCGCCAGCAGTGAGGCTAGCGGGATCACAGATACGCAGTATTTT
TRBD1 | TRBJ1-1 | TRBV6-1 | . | CASSERDIQGRHLF | TGTGCCAGCAGTGAACGGGATATACAGGGGCGACATTTATTT
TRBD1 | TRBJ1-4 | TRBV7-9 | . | CSSSPPGQGNEKLFF | TGTTCCAGCAGCCCCCCGGGACAGGGAAATGAAAAACTGTTTTTT
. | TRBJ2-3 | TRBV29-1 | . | CSVKGDTDTQYF | TGCAGCGTAAAGGGGGACACAGATACGCAGTATTTT
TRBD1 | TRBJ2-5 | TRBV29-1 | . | CSHRTGQETQYF | TGCAGCCACCGGACAGGCCAAGAGACCCAGTACTTC
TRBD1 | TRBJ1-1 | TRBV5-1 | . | CASSLEGQGGTEAFF | TGCGCCAGCAGCTTGGAGGGACAGGGAGGCACTGAAGCTTTCTTT
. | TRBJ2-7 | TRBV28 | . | CASTWGSTYEQYF | TGTGCCAGCACCTGGGGCAGTACCTACGAGCAGTACTTC
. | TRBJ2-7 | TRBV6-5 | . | CASSYSSWSREQYF | TGTGCCAGCAGTTACTCGAGTTGGTCTCGCGAGCAGTACTTC
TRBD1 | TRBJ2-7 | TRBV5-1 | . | CASSLGDRDNDEQYF | TGCGCCAGCAGCTTGGGGGACAGGGATAACGACGAGCAGTACTTC
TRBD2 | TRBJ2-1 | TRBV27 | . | CASRSLAGPRYNEQFF | TGTGCCAGCAGGTCCTTAGCGGGACCCCGTTACAATGAGCAGTTCTTC
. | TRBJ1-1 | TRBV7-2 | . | CASSSDSNTEAFF | TGTGCCAGCAGCTCGGACAGCAACACTGAAGCTTTCTTT